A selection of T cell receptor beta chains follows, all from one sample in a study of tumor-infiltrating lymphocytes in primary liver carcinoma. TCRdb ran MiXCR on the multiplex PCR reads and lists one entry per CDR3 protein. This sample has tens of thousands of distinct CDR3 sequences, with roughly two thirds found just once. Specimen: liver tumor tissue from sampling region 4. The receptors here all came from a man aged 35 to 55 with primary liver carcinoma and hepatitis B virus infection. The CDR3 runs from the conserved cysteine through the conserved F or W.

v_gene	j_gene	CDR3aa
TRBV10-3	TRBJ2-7	CAISEGQRSYEEYF
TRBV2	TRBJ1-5	CASSEDGGQPQHF
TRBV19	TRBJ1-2	CASSRDRESDYTF
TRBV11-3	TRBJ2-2	CASSLGGTGELFF
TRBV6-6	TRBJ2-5	CASTPLRGGGETQYF
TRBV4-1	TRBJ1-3	CASSSLPGLTNTIYF
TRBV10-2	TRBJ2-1	CASSESGQTSYNEQLF
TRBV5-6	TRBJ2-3	CASSWGTDTQYF
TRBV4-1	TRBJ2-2	CVSSQVPPGELLF
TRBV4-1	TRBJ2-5	CASSQLELAVTQYF
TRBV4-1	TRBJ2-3	CANSLEAGINTDTQYF
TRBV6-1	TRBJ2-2	CASRGRGRGTGELFF
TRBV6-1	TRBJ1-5	CVSRAGQGPNPNQPQHF
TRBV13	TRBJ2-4	CASSPRTAGGGNIQYF
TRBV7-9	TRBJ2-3	CASSLGRTGTDTQYF
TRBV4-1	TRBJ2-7	CASSHGGSYEHYF
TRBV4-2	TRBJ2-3	CASSQDKGQGSDTQYF
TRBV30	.	CAWSVMGRLNRPQYF
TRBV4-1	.	CAGSQASGGSYEQFF
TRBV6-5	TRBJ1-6	CASSPGTGSSSPLHF
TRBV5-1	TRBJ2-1	CASSLDAYNEQFF
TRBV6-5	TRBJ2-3	CASSSSWTSGPDTRHF
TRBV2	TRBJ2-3	CASISGLISTDTQYF
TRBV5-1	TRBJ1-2	CDSSLTANYGYTF
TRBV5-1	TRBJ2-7	CASSATSGSYEQYF